The present TCR beta chain was sequenced within a study of cytomegalovirus exposure and HLA in healthy donors. Germline values: CDR1 SGHAT, CDR2 FQNNGV. This CDR3 is built from 15 residues. A remark on this clone: Its antigen is as yet unknown.

General observations from the study: Most TCRs appeared rarely, but some public TCRs recurred in many donors. In a later analysis, CMV-associated beta chains were mostly HLA-associated, it appeared.

Both 60 Vbeta primers and 13 Jbeta primers went into the PCR. The method was immunoSEQ multiplex PCR; TCRdb's version includes in-frame clones alone and lacks a portion of them. The sample contains under 200,000 clones, 80% to 85% of which appear only once. Source material: PBMCs. The genes are TRBV11-2 and TRBJ2-5; a weak D match, TRBD1 (6 bases). TRBJ2-7 matches the DNA end more closely, so the J call is doubtful. The receptor was derived from a woman in her late teens or twenties in good health and CMV-seronegative. The CDR3 DNA reads TGTGCCAGCAGAGGATACAGGGTACAAATCTACGAGCAGTACTTC. This codes for CASRGYRVQIYEQYF.